Following are 7 T cell receptor beta chains from one sample sequenced in a study of T cells in women clearing cervical HPV infection. Sequencing used immunoSEQ multiplex PCR; TCRdb keeps in-frame clones, though not all of them. This repertoire includes 31,000 or so clones. The sample consisted of blood buffy coat. These TCRs come from a woman aged 18 to 75 with a cervical HPV16 infection that either progressed to CIN3+ or cleared (not recorded which).

Regarding this clone: From the germline J gene comes the end of the CDR3, since the read stops 3 residues before it. V and J are TRBV2 and TRBJ2-3; 7 nucleotides match TRBD2. The junction had 11 bases not matched to a gene; V was cut back by 8 bases and J by 3 bases. The CDR3 is 15 amino acids. Germline CDR1 SNHLY, CDR2 FYNNEI. The sequenced part of the CDR3 DNA is TGTGCCAGCTCCTTCTTGGCGGGAGATACAGATACG. Translating gives CASSFLAGDTDT. The full CDR3 protein reads CASSFLAGDTDTQYF.

With respect to this clone: Sequencing ends 3 residues short of the CDR3 end; the germline J gene provides the rest. J is TRBJ1-2 and V is TRBV5-8; D is unresolved. Germline CDR1 SGHTS, CDR2 YDEGEE. Trimming stripped 4 bases from V and 4 bases from J, with 17 bases between. The CDR3 runs to 15 residues. CDR3 DNA, as far as it was read: TGTGCCAGCAGCCCGGGTAGTATGTACGGCTATGGC. It translates to CASSPGSMYGYG. The whole CDR3 region reads CASSPGSMYGYGYTF.

On this clone itself: The read falls 3 residues short of the CDR3 end, and the missing part is taken from the germline J gene. V and J are TRBV29-1 and TRBJ2-7, with no clear D. The CDR3 is 13 amino acids. The V and J ends lost 0 bases and 6 bases respectively, with 12 bases between them. Germline values: CDR1 SQVTM, CDR2 ANQGSEA. CDR3 DNA (partial): TGCAGCGTTGAAGACCCTGAGAAGGGCGAG. Translation: CSVEDPEKGE. The entire CDR3 reads CSVEDPEKGEQYF.

In the case of this clone: The read ends 3 residues shy of where the CDR3 ends; the end is completed using the germline J gene. The chain joins TRBV7-9 to TRBJ2-2; TRBD1 matches 8 bases. The trim removed 5 bases at V and 5 bases at J, leaving 7 bases unmatched. Germline CDR1 and CDR2: SEHNR and FQNEAQ (reference sequence). The CDR3 has 15 residues. The CDR3 spells CASSRTGRGTGELFF. CDR3 bases read: TGTGCCAGCAGCCGGACAGGGAGAGGAACCGGGGAG.

A note on this clone: The read finishes 3 residues shy of the CDR3 end, and the germline J gene is used to complete it. This chain links TRBV28 with TRBJ2-1, with 7 bases that match TRBD2. Unmatched junction bases numbered 11, after V lost 3 bases and J lost 9 bases. This CDR3 contains 15 residues. Germline CDR1 and CDR2: MDHEN and SYDVKM. The CDR3 sequence: CASSFAGDEAGEQFF. The CDR3 bases that were read are TGTGCCAGCAGTTTCGCGGGGGATGAAGCGGGTGAG.

In regard to this clone: The CDR3 goes on 3 residues after the read ends, and that part is filled in from the germline J gene. This chain joins TRBV20-1 and TRBJ2-7; 7 bases map to TRBD1. V trimming: 3 bases; J trimming: 3 bases; junction bases outside the gene matches: 5. The CDR3 is made up of 13 amino acids. Germline CDR1 reads DFQATT; CDR2 reads SNEGSKA (reference sequence). CDR3 sequence: CSASRTGVYEQYF. The CDR3 DNA, read in part, is TGCAGTGCTAGTCGTACAGGGGTCTACGAG.

Notes on this clone: The read ends 3 residues early relative to the CDR3; the germline J gene fills the gap. The chain employs TRBV5-1 and TRBJ1-1; D is ambiguous. V lost 1 base and J 2 bases, leaving 12 bases between the germline ends. The length of the CDR3 is 15 residues. In germline, CDR1 is SGHRS, CDR2 YFSETQ. The CDR3 DNA, read in part, is TGCGCCAGCAGCTTGCGGAACAGCCCTAACACTGAA. This translates into CASSLRNSPNTE. The full CDR3 sequence reads CASSLRNSPNTEAFF.